A single sample is the source of the 17 T cell receptor beta chains below, sequenced in a study of identical twins. A single record per CDR3 protein comes from TCRdb applying MiXCR to the 5' RACE reads. Of 1.5 million or so distinct CDR3 sequences listed, about 31% were seen once; the top ten hold around 0.25%. The sequenced sample was cord blood. The receptors shown here come from a newborn girl in good health.

The chain links TRBV13 to TRBJ2-1; TRBD1 aligns across 8 bases. V lost 1 base, J lost 4 bases, and 6 bases stayed unmatched. This CDR3 is built from 16 residues. The germline V gene encodes CDR1 PRHDT and CDR2 FYEKMQ (reference sequence). In DNA form, the CDR3 reads TGTGCCAGCAGCTTAGTCGGACAGGGCCCTTACAATGAGCAGTTCTTC. It is translated as CASSLVGQGPYNEQFF.

Concerning this clonotype: A much larger clone is a single base away; this may be a read error. The V and J genes are TRBV25-1 and TRBJ2-5; D not certain. The CDR3 sequence is 11 residues long. Trimming stripped 2 bases from V and 11 bases from J, with 9 bases between. Germline CDR1 is MGHDK and CDR2 is SYGVNS. The CDR3 sequence is CASSENNEQYF. The CDR3 DNA is TGTGCCAGCAGTGAAAACAATGAGCAGTACTTC.

This clonotype was seen only a few times. The chain recombines TRBV28 with TRBJ2-1; TRBD2 is a possible D gene (6 bases). The ends were cut back, 2 bases at V and 0 bases at J, with 11 bases in the middle. The CDR3 has 16 amino acids. Germline V CDR1 and CDR2: MDHEN, SYDVKM. CDR3 sequence reads: CASSLLSGPSYNEQFF. CDR3 coding DNA: TGTGCCAGCAGTTTACTCAGCGGGCCCTCCTACAATGAGCAGTTCTTC.

The chain joins TRBV24-1 to TRBJ1-5; D may be TRBD1 (6 bases). Trimming stripped 7 bases from V and 7 bases from J, with 13 bases between. Germline values: CDR1 KGHDR, CDR2 SFDVKD. The CDR3 runs 13 residues. The CDR3 DNA is TGTGCCACCAGCGCTACAGGGAACCAGCCCCAGCATTTT. Translating it yields CATSATGNQPQHF.

This clonotype was counted between two and nine times. The chain combines TRBV28 with TRBJ1-5, with 8 bases matching TRBD1. V was clipped by 3 bases and J by 5 bases; unmatched bases: 12. Germline CDR1 reads MDHEN; CDR2 reads SYDVKM. The CDR3 covers 17 residues. DNA for the CDR3: TGTGCCAGCAGTTTTCAGGGCAGGGGGCATTCCTATCAGCCCCAGCATTTT. As protein: CASSFQGRGHSYQPQHF.

V is TRBV19 and J is TRBJ1-2; no clear D gene. The CDR3 has 13 amino acids. In germline, CDR1 is LNHDA, CDR2 SQIVND (reference sequence). V lost 3 bases and J lost 1, with 6 bases in between. CDR3 nucleotide sequence: TGTGCCAGTAGTATGACGCTTAACTATGGCTACACCTTC. Translated: CASSMTLNYGYTF.

In its sample, this clonotype was seen a few times. The chain joins TRBV7-9 to TRBJ1-5, with D maybe TRBD1 (6 bases). This CDR3 contains 11 residues. Trimming cost V 3 bases and J 15 bases, with 12 bases left between them. The germline CDR1 and CDR2 sequences are SEHNR and FQNEAQ (reference sequence). CDR3 nucleotides: TGTGCCAGCAGCTTGATGGGGACAATGCATTTT. It codes for CASSLMGTMHF.

This clonotype has a handful of counts. This chain joins TRBV7-2 and TRBJ2-3; TRBD2 agrees at 10 bases. CDR3 length: 17 residues. Losses at the gene ends were 0 bases for V and 1 base for J; bases not matched to a gene: 4. CDR1 is SGHTA, CDR2 FQGNSA, per germline. The CDR3 here is CASSLALGLAGTDTQYF. DNA of the CDR3: TGTGCCAGCAGCTTAGCGCTCGGACTAGCGGGCACAGATACGCAGTATTTT.

CDR3 nucleotides: TGTGCCAGTAGTATGGTACCAGGGAATGAGCAGTTCTTC. Its protein is CASSMVPGNEQFF. V is TRBV19 and J is TRBJ2-1; D might be TRBD1 (5 bases). CDR1 LNHDA and CDR2 SQIVND come from the germline V gene (reference sequence). There are 13 residues in the CDR3. V was pared by 3 bases and J by 7 bases, with 10 bases between. Drawing the rest from reference TRBV19 and TRBJ2-1, the complete variable domain is DGGITQSPKYLFRKEGQNVTLSCEQNLNHDAMYWYRQDPGQGLRLIYYSQIVNDFQKGDIAEGYSVSREKKESFPLTVTSAQKNPTAFYLCASSMVPGNEQFFGPGTRLTVL.

This clonotype was counted only a few times. The V and J genes are TRBV21-1 and TRBJ1-2. TRBV21-1 is termed a pseudogene. The CDR3 totals 13 residues. The CDR3 DNA reads TGTGCCAGCAGCAAGGCATCAGGCGATGGCTACACCTTC. Translating it yields CASSKASGDGYTF.

The chain combines TRBV6-6 with TRBJ2-1; 10 bases are a match to TRBD2. Germline V gene sequence: CDR1 MNHNY, CDR2 SVGAGI (reference sequence). The CDR3 runs 16 residues. V was pared by 0 bases and J by 5 bases, with 4 bases of the junction left unmatched. CDR3 in amino acids: CASSYSVAGGNNEQFF. The CDR3, as DNA: TGTGCCAGCAGTTACTCGGTAGCGGGGGGAAACAATGAGCAGTTCTTC.

This clonotype has more than one count but fewer than ten. The genes are TRBV9 and TRBJ2-3; maybe TRBD2 (6 bases). V gave up 0 bases and J gave up 4 bases, with 9 bases separating them. The length of the CDR3 is 14 residues. In germline, CDR1 is SGDLS, CDR2 YYNGEE. CDR3 loop: CASSVAGGSDTQYF. The CDR3 DNA reads TGTGCCAGCAGCGTAGCCGGGGGATCAGATACGCAGTATTTT. Full variable domain (outside the CDR3, taken from reference TRBV9 and TRBJ2-3): DSGVTQTPKHLITATGQRVTLRCSPRSGDLSVYWYQQSLDQGLQFLIQYYNGEERAKGNILERFSAQQFPDLHSELNLSSLELGDSALYFCASSVAGGSDTQYFGPGTRLTVL.

This clonotype has at least ten counts. CDR3 in DNA: TGTGCCAGCAGTTTAGGGGGTGTTGCAGAGACCCAGTACTTC. Its translation is CASSLGGVAETQYF. The chain uses TRBV12-3 or TRBV12-4 and TRBJ2-5; D gene unclear. V lost 1 base and J lost 4, with 10 bases in between. This CDR3 comprises 14 residues.

The J gene is TRBJ2-1, the V gene TRBV12-3 or TRBV12-4; D possibly matches TRBD1 or TRBD2 (6 bases each). V was cut by 5 bases and J by 8 bases, with 19 bases left in between. The CDR3 has 15 residues. The chain's CDR3 is CASSPLGGHLDEQFF. The CDR3 DNA reads TGTGCCAGCAGTCCCTTGGGGGGACACCTAGATGAGCAGTTCTTC.

This clonotype was seen many times. This sequence joins TRBV20-1 and TRBJ2-3; 9 bases map to TRBD2. The CDR3 has 15 residues. After removal of 3 bases from V and 3 bases from J, the junction contained 7 bases not matched to a gene. Germline V gives CDR1 DFQATT, CDR2 SNEGSKA (reference sequence). This chain's CDR3 is CSASEAGGSTDTQYF. The CDR3, as DNA: TGCAGTGCTAGTGAAGCGGGAGGCTCTACAGATACGCAGTATTTT.

V gene TRBV5-1 combines with J gene TRBJ2-1, with 9 bases identical to TRBD2. Germline loops: CDR1 SGHRS, CDR2 YFSETQ. The trim removed 0 bases at V and 5 bases at J, leaving 6 bases unmatched. CDR3 length: 16 residues. The CDR3 protein is CASSLGQAGGHNEQFF. In DNA, the CDR3 is TGCGCCAGCAGCTTGGGGCAAGCGGGAGGCCACAATGAGCAGTTCTTC.

The rearrangement uses TRBV12-5 and TRBJ2-1; 7 bases fit TRBD2. CDR3 length: 16 amino acids. J was trimmed by 6 bases and V by 4 bases; bases with no gene match: 12. From germline, CDR1 is LGHNT and CDR2 FRNRAP. CDR3 region: CASGCPVRTRRNEQFF. DNA for the CDR3: TGTGCTAGTGGTTGCCCTGTTCGGACTAGGCGCAATGAGCAGTTCTTC.